Below are 24 T cell receptor beta chains sequenced from a single sample in a study of cytotoxic CD8 clonotypes in ibrutinib-treated CLL (dated by TCRdb to 2020 to 2022). The library was generated by the immunoSEQ multiplex PCR assay. TCRdb obtained this table from immuneACCESS and retained in-frame rearrangements with V and J assigned. These tables miss some clones; where compared with another copy, unresolved V genes account for less than half of the shortfall, and the remainder is unexplained. The sample table shows 300,000 or so clones, and 67% are seen once. Of the sample, under 8% falls within the top ten clones. The source was PBMCs, collected after 36 months of ibrutinib treatment. All receptors come from a human donor with chronic lymphocytic leukemia.

This clone was recorded only once. This chain uses TRBV11-2 with TRBJ2-7; weak D call: TRBD1 (7 bases). Trimming left V 1 base short and J 2 bases short, with 12 bases between. The CDR3 is made up of 15 amino acids. The germline V gene has CDR1 SGHAT and CDR2 FQNNGV. CDR3 region: CASSLGGTAPYEQYF. DNA of the CDR3: TGTGCCAGCAGCTTAGGCGGGACAGCTCCCTACGAGCAGTACTTC.

The rearrangement uses TRBV7-6 and TRBJ2-3; the match to TRBD2 covers 8 bases. The CDR3 is 17 amino acids. Germline CDR1 SGHVS, CDR2 FNYEAQ. The V gene end was trimmed by 1 base and the J gene end by 2 bases; junction bases not matched to a gene: 8. The CDR3 protein is CASSLVSAAGDTDTQYF. Written as DNA, the CDR3 is TGTGCCAGCAGCTTAGTGTCAGCAGCGGGAGACACAGATACGCAGTATTTT.

The rearrangement links TRBV18 to TRBJ2-5; D not resolved. The V end lost 2 bases, the J end lost 5 bases, and 12 bases lay between the germline ends. CDR3 length: 14 amino acids. Germline lookup yields CDR1 KGHSH and CDR2 LQKENI. CDR3 in amino acids: CASSPDNLLETQYF. The CDR3 DNA reads TGTGCCAGCTCACCAGACAACCTCTTGGAGACCCAGTACTTC. Full variable domain (rest looked up from reference TRBV18 and TRBJ2-5): NAGVMQNPRHLVRRRGQEARLRCSPMKGHSHVYWYRQLPEEGLKFMVYLQKENIIDESGMPKERFSAEFPKEGPSILRIQQVVRGDSAAYFCASSPDNLLETQYFGPGTRLLVL.

The chain uses TRBV4-2 and TRBJ1-6, with D unclear. V was cut by 0 bases and J by 3 bases, with 9 bases left in between. Germline V gene data show CDR1 as LGHNA and CDR2 as YNFKEQ. The CDR3 totals 16 residues. The CDR3 DNA reads TGTGCCAGCAGCCAAGACGTCCGGGTCTATAATTCACCCCTCCACTTT. This encodes CASSQDVRVYNSPLHF.

This clone was counted a few times. The J gene is TRBJ2-7, the V gene TRBV5-6; D gene ambiguous. Between the trimmed V and J ends, which lost 5 bases and 3 bases, there was a span of 9 bases. The CDR3 extends over 12 amino acids. Germline V gene lookup returns CDR1 SGHDT and CDR2 YYEEEE. The CDR3 sequence is CASSQNLYEQYF. The CDR3 coding sequence is TGTGCCAGCAGTCAGAATCTCTACGAGCAGTACTTC.

This rearrangement joins TRBV4-1 to TRBJ2-2; TRBD2 matches 8 bases. The CDR3 consists of 17 residues. CDR1 is MGHRA and CDR2 is YSYEKL in the germline V gene. Unmatched junction bases numbered 6, after V lost 0 bases and J lost 3 bases. CDR3 coding DNA: TGCGCCAGCAGCCAAGAGTGGCTAGCGGGCCACACCGGGGAGCTGTTTTTT. This encodes CASSQEWLAGHTGELFF.

The genes are TRBV11-3 and TRBJ2-7, with 12 bases fitting TRBD2. This CDR3 comprises 16 residues. With V trimmed by 4 bases and J by 0 bases, 4 bases remained unmatched. Germline assignment: CDR1 SGHNT and CDR2 YENEEA. CDR3 sequence (DNA): TGTGCCAGCAGCTCCGGGACTAGCGGGCACTCCTACGAGCAGTACTTC. Translated: CASSSGTSGHSYEQYF.

The chain has TRBV9 and TRBJ2-2, with 8 nucleotides matching TRBD2. CDR3 length equals 17 residues. Germline CDR1 reads SGDLS; CDR2 reads YYNGEE. The trim removed 2 bases at V and 0 bases at J, leaving 6 bases unmatched. In DNA, the CDR3 is TGTGCCAGCAGCGTCTCCAGCGGGGGAGCGAACACCGGGGAGCTGTTTTTT. Translating gives CASSVSSGGANTGELFF.

CDR3 in DNA: TGTGCCAGCATGGTGGGACGGAGCACAGATACGCAGTATTTT. Protein product: CASMVGRSTDTQYF. The V and J genes are TRBV2 and TRBJ2-3; either TRBD1 or TRBD2 may fit D (5 bases each). The CDR3 is 14 amino acids. The germline V gene has CDR1 SNHLY and CDR2 FYNNEI. Trimming pared 7 bases from V and 0 bases from J, leaving 11 bases between. The variable domain in full, with the rest retrieved from reference TRBV2 and TRBJ2-3, is EPEVTQTPSHQVTQMGQEVILRCVPISNHLYFYWYRQILGQKVEFLVSFYNNEISEKSEIFDDQFSVERPDGSNFTLKIRSTKLEDSAMYFCASMVGRSTDTQYFGPGTRLTVL.

The J gene is TRBJ1-5, the V gene TRBV6-5; D is ambiguous. The V end lost 2 bases, the J end lost 4 bases, and 3 bases lay between the germline ends. Germline V lookup: CDR1 MNHEY, CDR2 SVGAGI. CDR3 length: 12 amino acids. CDR3 nucleotide sequence: TGTGCCAGCAGTTACAGGAATCAGCCCCAGCATTTT. Protein: CASSYRNQPQHF.

The chain is built from TRBV6-1 and TRBJ1-5; 9 positions match TRBD1. From germline, CDR1 is MNHNS and CDR2 SASEGT. CDR3 length: 15 residues. J lost 2 bases, V lost 6 bases, and 5 bases had no gene match. CDR3 residues: CASRKQGAGNQPQHF. DNA of the CDR3: TGTGCCAGCAGGAAACAGGGGGCCGGCAATCAGCCCCAGCATTTT.

This clone is a singleton in its sample. The CDR3 sequence: CAIRTGADTQYF. CDR3 bases: TGTGCCATCAGGACAGGGGCCGATACGCAGTATTTT. The chain uses TRBV7-9 and TRBJ2-3, with 9 bases fitting TRBD1. The CDR3 consists of 12 residues. V was clipped by 10 bases and J by 6 bases; unmatched bases: 5. In germline, CDR1 is SEHNR, CDR2 FQNEAQ (reference sequence).

The rearrangement joins TRBV5-4 to TRBJ2-3; 9 bases align to TRBD2. V was pared by 4 bases and J by 2 bases, with 11 bases of the junction left unmatched. The germline V gene encodes CDR1 SGHNT and CDR2 YYREEE (reference sequence). CDR3 length: 17 residues. As DNA, the CDR3 is TGTGCCAGCAGCCCCCGCCCTTCTAGCGGGGTCACAGATACGCAGTATTTT. Its translation: CASSPRPSSGVTDTQYF.

This clone was counted once. The chain couples TRBV19 to TRBJ2-3, with 9 nucleotides matching TRBD1. Germline V lookup: CDR1 LNHDA, CDR2 SQIVND (reference sequence). Trimming at V came to 4 bases and at J to 3 bases, leaving 5 bases not matched to a gene. CDR3 length equals 15 residues. The chain's CDR3 is CASSRDRAVTDTQYF. The CDR3 nucleotides are TGTGCCAGTAGTAGGGACAGGGCAGTAACAGATACGCAGTATTTT.

The V gene is TRBV5-1, the J gene TRBJ2-3; D not resolved. This CDR3 region has 12 residues. Germline CDR1 and CDR2: SGHRS and YFSETQ. Trimming removed 4 bases from V and 5 bases from J, with 8 bases in between. The CDR3 DNA sequence: TGCGCCAGCAGCCCTTACCTAGATACGCAGTATTTT. This gives the protein CASSPYLDTQYF.

This chain uses TRBV4-2 with TRBJ2-5; 10 bases align to TRBD2. J lost 1 base, V lost 1 base, and 9 bases had no gene match. Germline-derived CDR1 and CDR2 are LGHNA and YNFKEQ. The CDR3 sequence is 18 residues long. The CDR3 protein is CASSQGVLASGGQETQYF. Written as DNA, the CDR3 is TGTGCCAGCAGCCAAGGGGTCCTGGCTAGCGGGGGCCAAGAGACCCAGTACTTC.

The chain has TRBV14 and TRBJ2-2; D uncertain. The V and J ends lost 2 bases and 7 bases respectively, with 8 bases between them. Per germline, CDR1 SGHDN and CDR2 FVKESK. This CDR3 spans 13 amino acids. CDR3 coding DNA: TGTGCCAGCAGCCAATACATACTCGGGGAGCTGTTTTTT. Translation: CASSQYILGELFF.

This sequence joins TRBV2 and TRBJ1-2, with D tentatively TRBD1 (5 bases). The CDR3 runs to 14 residues. Germline loops: CDR1 SNHLY, CDR2 FYNNEI. Trimming cost V 8 bases and J 0 bases, with 13 bases left between them. CDR3 amino acids: CASLREDANYGYTF. The CDR3 DNA reads as TGTGCCAGCCTCAGGGAGGATGCTAACTATGGCTACACCTTC.

V usage is TRBV19 and J usage is TRBJ1-2; 8 bases line up with TRBD1. The V gene's germline CDR1 is LNHDA and CDR2 SQIVND (reference sequence). With 3 bases clipped from V and 1 base from J, the junction kept 4 bases outside the gene matches. CDR3 size: 15 residues. The CDR3 spells CASSIGQGYNYGYTF. DNA for the CDR3: TGTGCCAGTAGTATCGGACAGGGATATAACTATGGCTACACCTTC.

This clone was counted only a few times. The chain couples TRBV7-8 to TRBJ2-7; 12 bases are a match to TRBD2. V dropped 5 bases and J dropped 4; count of bases not matched to a gene: 6. There are 15 residues in the CDR3. The germline V gene encodes CDR1 SGHVS and CDR2 FQNEAQ. The CDR3 DNA reads TGTGCCAGCAGCGTACCGGGACTAGCGGGTTACGAGCAGTACTTC. This encodes CASSVPGLAGYEQYF.

The sample holds one count of this clone. V is TRBV9 and J is TRBJ2-7, with D possibly being TRBD1 or TRBD2 (5 bases each). Trimming cost V 6 bases and J 2 bases, with 27 bases left between them. The germline V gene encodes CDR1 SGDLS and CDR2 YYNGEE. CDR3 length: 18 amino acids. The CDR3 coding sequence is TGTGCCAGCACACGAGACCGAAATCCCGGGACCCCGACCTACGAGCAGTACTTC. Amino acids: CASTRDRNPGTPTYEQYF.

The J gene is TRBJ1-1, the V gene TRBV5-1; 8 nucleotides align to TRBD1. The germline V gene encodes CDR1 SGHRS and CDR2 YFSETQ. The trim removed 3 bases at V and 3 bases at J, leaving 4 bases unmatched. This CDR3 comprises 14 residues. Written as DNA, the CDR3 is TGCGCCAGCAGCTGGACAGGGTTGGACACTGAAGCTTTCTTT. Protein product: CASSWTGLDTEAFF.

V gene TRBV12-5 combines with J gene TRBJ2-2, with D perhaps TRBD1 (5 bases). The CDR3 extends over 14 amino acids. Trimming pared 1 base from V and 6 bases from J, leaving 9 bases between. Germline CDR1 LGHNT, CDR2 FRNRAP. As DNA, the CDR3 is TGTGCTAGTGGTTTGGCCAGGGCGCCCGGGGAGCTGTTTTTT. Translated, it gives CASGLARAPGELFF.

This clone has more than one count but fewer than ten. The chain's CDR3 is CASSSKRERENEQFF. DNA for the CDR3: TGTGCCAGCAGCTCAAAGCGGGAGAGGGAGAATGAGCAGTTCTTC. The genes are TRBV7-3 and TRBJ2-1, with 8 bases identical to TRBD2. The ends lost 4 bases at V and 7 bases at J; junction bases unmatched: 9. CDR1 is SGHTA and CDR2 is FQGTGA in the germline V gene. The CDR3 has 15 amino acids. Full variable domain (rest looked up from reference TRBV7-3 and TRBJ2-1): GAGVSQTPSNKVTEKGKYVELRCDPISGHTALYWYRQSLGQGPEFLIYFQGTGAADDSGLPNDRFFAVRPEGSVSTLKIQRTERGDSAVYLCASSSKRERENEQFFGPGTRLTVL.